A selection of T cell receptor beta chains follows, all from one sample in a study of T cells in tuberculosis. The protocol was immunoSEQ multiplex PCR, while the TCRdb copy is restricted to in-frame clones and leaves out a portion. The table includes around 43,000 clones, about 95% detected once. The sequenced sample consisted of PBMCs. Receptors were obtained from a donor aged 10-35 years with latent tuberculosis or without tuberculosis infection. Both conserved end residues are part of each CDR3. A D gene is named only where the DNA matches it firmly. Size is omitted from some rows. Given values are once, few, many or a class for expanded clones.

V,size,D,J,DNA,CDR3
TRBV30,.,TRBD2,TRBJ2-5,TGTGCCTGGATTCTAGCGGGGGTCCAAGAGACCCAGTACTTC,CAWILAGVQETQYF
TRBV7-9,.,TRBD1,TRBJ2-1,TGTGCTAGCTGTGGGACAGTCTACAATGAGCAGTTCTTC,CASCGTVYNEQFF
TRBV19,.,TRBD1,TRBJ1-1,TGTGCCAGTAGCGACAGGGTGGTAAGAATGAACACTGAAGCTTTCTTT,CASSDRVVRMNTEAFF
TRBV11-2,.,.,TRBJ2-2,TGTGCCAGCAGCTTAGGCAGAAACACCGGGGAGCTGTTTTTT,CASSLGRNTGELFF
TRBV6-1,once,.,TRBJ1-2,TGTGCCAGCAGTGACGGGGGATTAGGGAACTATGGCTACACCTTC,CASSDGGLGNYGYTF
TRBV5-1,.,.,TRBJ1-2,TGCGCCAGCAGCTCCCTGTTGACAGGCATTGGCTACACCTTC,CASSSLLTGIGYTF
TRBV27,.,.,TRBJ1-6,TGTGCCAGCAGTTCTGAGAGAAATTCACCCCTCCACTTT,CASSSERNSPLHF
TRBV5-8,once,.,TRBJ1-2,TGTGCCAGCAGCTTGCCCCCTGGGGGGGGCGCCGTTTATGGCTACACCTTC,CASSLPPGGGAVYGYTF
TRBV2,few,TRBD1,TRBJ2-7,TGTGCCAGCATGTCGGGACAGGGATCCTACGAGCAGTACTTC,CASMSGQGSYEQYF
TRBV2,once,TRBD1,TRBJ1-5,TGTGCCAGCAGTCCAGGGGGCGAGGGTCAGCCCCAGCATTTT,CASSPGGEGQPQHF
TRBV5-1,.,TRBD2,TRBJ2-1,TGCGCCAGCAGGGTAGCGGGGGGCCCCTACAATGAGCAGTTCTTC,CASRVAGGPYNEQFF
TRBV28,.,.,TRBJ1-5,TGTGCCAGCAGCTTTCCGGGACAAGACTATAGCAATCAGCCCCAGCATTTT,CASSFPGQDYSNQPQHF
TRBV6-5,.,.,TRBJ2-1,TGTGCCAGCAGTTACGCCGGTATTCCTGACTACAATGAGCAGTTCTTC,CASSYAGIPDYNEQFF
TRBV6-1,.,TRBD1,TRBJ1-3,TGTGCCACCGGACAGGGAAGCTCTGGAAACACCATATATTTT,CATGQGSSGNTIYF
TRBV18,.,TRBD1,TRBJ1-4,TGTGCCAGCTCACCACTCTCGAACCGACAGGGTTCTAATGAAAAACTGTTTTTT,CASSPLSNRQGSNEKLFF
TRBV2,.,TRBD2,TRBJ2-3,TGTGCCAGCAGTTCGGGACTAGCGGGAGCAGATACGCAGTATTTT,CASSSGLAGADTQYF